What follows are 28 T cell receptor beta chains derived from one specimen sequenced in a study of shared clonotypes between healthy human individuals. Data came from immunoSEQ multiplex PCR; TCRdb stores just in-frame clones and leaves some out. The sample holds fewer than 2.5 million clones, approximately 93% seen once. The specimen sequenced was naive CD4+ T cells from PBMCs. The sample's subset: CD45RA+ positively selected. These receptors were obtained from a young man in good health. Some clones in this sample may be carry-over from other donors' samples.

This chain links TRBV28 with TRBJ1-5; D not resolved. The CDR3 spans 13 residues. Trimming took off 3 bases at V and 7 bases at J, with 10 bases between the two ends. The germline CDR1 and CDR2 sequences are MDHEN and SYDVKM. DNA of the CDR3: TGTGCCAGCAGTTTTGGCGCAACCCAGCCCCAGCATTTT. It codes for CASSFGATQPQHF.

CDR3 sequence (DNA): TGCGCCAGCAGCGCAGTGGAGACTGGGGCCAACGTCCTGACTTTC. Residues: CASSAVETGANVLTF. This rearrangement joins TRBV5-1 to TRBJ2-6; D is uncertain. This CDR3 region has 15 residues. V lost 4 bases and J lost 2, with 10 bases in between. Germline CDR1 SGHRS, CDR2 YFSETQ.

This chain links TRBV20-1 with TRBJ1-2; D is unresolved. This CDR3 is 10 amino acids long. Germline CDR1 is DFQATT and CDR2 is SNEGSKA (reference sequence). The CDR3 loop reads CKPQNYGYTF. CDR3 sequence (DNA): TGCAAACCACAGAACTATGGCTACACCTTC.

The chain employs TRBV29-1 and TRBJ1-2; possible D gene TRBD1, 5 bases. Germline V gives CDR1 SQVTM, CDR2 ANQGSEA. The CDR3 loop spans 17 amino acids. V shed 0 bases and J shed 3 bases, with 20 bases lying between them. The CDR3 DNA sequence: TGCAGCGTTGAAGACCCCCCCGGGACCCTGATTCACTATGGCTACACCTTC. It is translated as CSVEDPPGTLIHYGYTF.

The chain employs TRBV5-5 and TRBJ2-2; no definite D call. V was trimmed by 0 bases and J by 3 bases, leaving 9 bases between them. The CDR3 consists of 15 residues. CDR1 is SGHKS and CDR2 is YYEKEE in the germline V gene (reference sequence). The CDR3 sequence is CASSLDYHHTGELFF. CDR3 DNA: TGTGCCAGCAGCTTGGACTACCACCACACCGGGGAGCTGTTTTTT. Looking up the rest from reference TRBV5-5 and TRBJ2-2 gives the full variable domain: DAGVTQSPTHLIKTRGQQVTLRCSPISGHKSVSWYQQVLGQGPQFIFQYYEKEERGRGNFPDRFSARQFPNYSSELNVNALLLGDSALYLCASSLDYHHTGELFFGEGSRLTVL.

The chain links TRBV5-1 to TRBJ2-5, with D maybe TRBD1 (5 bases). Trimming pared 4 bases from V and 0 bases from J, leaving 10 bases between. Germline V lookup: CDR1 SGHRS, CDR2 YFSETQ. The CDR3 has 14 amino acids. Written as DNA, the CDR3 is TGCGCCAGCAGCCAGTTGACAGACCAAGAGACCCAGTACTTC. This gives the protein CASSQLTDQETQYF.

The V gene is TRBV4-1, the J gene TRBJ2-7; TRBD2 is a possible D gene (7 bases). The CDR3 covers 14 residues. V lost 1 base and J 7 bases, leaving 14 bases between the germline ends. Germline loops: CDR1 MGHRA, CDR2 YSYEKL. CDR3: CASSQGGGRGEQYF. The CDR3 DNA reads as TGCGCCAGCAGCCAAGGGGGGGGGCGAGGAGAGCAGTACTTC.

The V and J genes are TRBV18 and TRBJ2-3, with 8 nucleotides matching TRBD2. CDR1 KGHSH and CDR2 LQKENI come from the germline V gene. J lost 2 bases, V lost 6 bases, and 10 bases had no gene match. This CDR3 comprises 16 residues. CDR3 sequence: CASSSRLAGTTDTQYF. In DNA, the CDR3 is TGTGCCAGCTCGTCTCGCTTAGCGGGAACCACAGATACGCAGTATTTT.

V is TRBV27 and J is TRBJ2-3; D is unresolved. The CDR3 has 12 amino acids. Looked up from germline, CDR1 is MNHEY and CDR2 is SMNVEV (reference sequence). V lost 2 bases and J 5 bases, leaving 5 bases between the germline ends. The CDR3 here is CASSLKGDTQYF. The CDR3 DNA follows: TGTGCCAGCAGTTTAAAGGGAGATACGCAGTATTTT.

This clone was seen only a few times. The J gene is TRBJ1-2, the V gene TRBV28; no clear D gene. The germline CDR1 and CDR2 sequences are MDHEN and SYDVKM. The CDR3 loop spans 12 amino acids. V lost 5 bases and J 6 bases, leaving 10 bases between the germline ends. CDR3: CASSRGANGYTF. The CDR3 DNA is TGTGCCAGCAGTCGTGGTGCCAATGGCTACACCTTC.

This clone was counted a few times. The chain combines TRBV29-1 with TRBJ1-2; D unresolved. CDR1 and CDR2 (germline): SQVTM, ANQGSEA. The CDR3 runs to 8 residues. V lost 7 bases and J lost 7, with 4 bases in between. The chain's CDR3 is CSAGGYTF. Written as DNA, the CDR3 is TGCAGCGCGGGTGGCTACACCTTC.

This sequence joins TRBV28 and TRBJ2-7; 8 bases line up with TRBD1. V was pared by 3 bases and J by 2 bases, with 3 bases of the junction left unmatched. The V gene's germline CDR1 is MDHEN and CDR2 SYDVKM. The CDR3 has 14 amino acids. As DNA, the CDR3 is TGTGCCAGCAGTTTCAGGGGGCTAACCTACGAGCAGTACTTC. Translated, it gives CASSFRGLTYEQYF.

V and J are TRBV5-1 and TRBJ2-3; D remains unclear. Germline V lookup: CDR1 SGHRS, CDR2 YFSETQ. The ends were cut back, 4 bases at V and 0 bases at J, with 12 bases in the middle. The CDR3 is made up of 15 amino acids. The CDR3 spells CASSPLRQSTDTQYF. The CDR3 bases are TGCGCCAGCAGCCCACTCCGGCAGAGCACAGATACGCAGTATTTT.

CDR3 protein: CASGLVFAGSYGYTF. CDR3 nucleotides: TGTGCTAGTGGTTTGGTATTTGCAGGGAGCTATGGCTACACCTTC. The V and J genes are TRBV12-5 and TRBJ1-2; D possibly corresponds to TRBD1 (5 bases). The V end lost 0 bases, the J end lost 4 bases, and 12 bases lay between the germline ends. This CDR3 region has 15 residues. Germline loops: CDR1 LGHNT, CDR2 FRNRAP.

This chain uses TRBV18 with TRBJ2-2, with 11 bases aligning to TRBD2. With V trimmed by 1 base and J by 4 bases, 14 bases remained unmatched. Germline assignment: CDR1 KGHSH and CDR2 LQKENI. The CDR3 runs 20 residues. This CDR3 is CASSPRGRLGLAETTGELFF. CDR3 nucleotide sequence: TGTGCCAGCTCACCACGGGGAAGGCTGGGACTAGCGGAAACCACCGGGGAGCTGTTTTTT.

This clone was seen only once. The chain is built from TRBV7-9 and TRBJ1-1; D is uncertain. V was shortened by 9 bases and J by 1 base, with 12 bases between the two germline ends. From germline, CDR1 is SEHNR and CDR2 FQNEAQ (reference sequence). CDR3 size: 13 residues. The CDR3 DNA reads as TGTGCCAGTGGTTTGCACCCGAACACTGAAGCTTTCTTT. Translating it yields CASGLHPNTEAFF. Looking up the rest from reference TRBV7-9 and TRBJ1-1 gives the full variable domain: DTGVSQNPRHKITKRGQNVTFRCDPISEHNRLYWYRQTLGQGPEFLTYFQNEAQLEKSRLLSDRFSAERPKGSFSTLEIQRTEQGDSAMYLCASGLHPNTEAFFGQGTRLTVV.

This chain links TRBV14 with TRBJ2-7; 9 nucleotides agree with TRBD1. Germline-derived CDR1 and CDR2 are SGHDN and FVKESK. Germline trimming cut 4 bases from V and 2 bases from J; bases unmatched to any gene: 18. The length of the CDR3 is 19 residues. CDR3: CASSPGQGRSSYFTYEQYF. CDR3 DNA sequence: TGTGCCAGCAGCCCAGGACAGGGGAGATCATCTTACTTTACCTACGAGCAGTACTTC.

This sequence joins TRBV6-1 and TRBJ1-5; 8 nucleotides align to TRBD1. This CDR3 spans 15 amino acids. The V and J ends lost 5 bases and 3 bases, in that order; junction bases with no gene match: 6. Germline assignment: CDR1 MNHNS and CDR2 SASEGT. The CDR3 DNA is TGTGCCAGCAGTAGGACAGGGTGGAACAATCAGCCCCAGCATTTT. This encodes CASSRTGWNNQPQHF.

This chain links TRBV5-4 with TRBJ2-1; D is perhaps TRBD1 (5 bases). Trimming cost V 0 bases and J 8 bases, with 18 bases left between them. Germline CDR1 is SGHNT and CDR2 is YYREEE (reference sequence). The CDR3 runs 16 residues. The CDR3 reads CASSLGVGQGPHEQFF. The CDR3 nucleotides are TGTGCCAGCAGCTTGGGGGTTGGCCAGGGTCCCCATGAGCAGTTCTTC.

This chain links TRBV15 with TRBJ2-1, with D possibly called TRBD1 or TRBD2 (5 bases each). Germline V gene lookup returns CDR1 LNHNV and CDR2 YYDKDF (reference sequence). The CDR3 is 14 residues long. Trimming shortened V by 1 base and J by 6 bases, and 10 bases separated the two germline ends. CDR3 amino acids: CATSRARDRNEQFF. CDR3 DNA sequence: TGTGCCACCAGCAGAGCCCGGGACCGCAATGAGCAGTTCTTC.

The rearrangement links TRBV5-5 to TRBJ2-3; no clear D. Germline V gene lookup returns CDR1 SGHKS and CDR2 YYEKEE (reference sequence). This CDR3 spans 17 amino acids. Trimming pared 4 bases from V and 5 bases from J, leaving 23 bases between. The CDR3 reads CASSPIRDSRIIDTQYF. DNA of the CDR3: TGTGCCAGCAGCCCCATTCGAGACTCCCGGATTATAGATACGCAGTATTTT.

The chain recombines TRBV18 with TRBJ1-4, with D maybe TRBD1 (5 bases). Trimming pared 2 bases from V and 8 bases from J, leaving 12 bases between. This CDR3 comprises 14 residues. The germline gives CDR1 KGHSH, CDR2 LQKENI. CDR3 amino acids: CASSPTAGREKLFF. The CDR3 DNA is TGTGCCAGCTCACCAACCGCAGGGAGGGAAAAACTGTTTTTT.

With respect to this clone: Other DNA sequences from this sample encode an identical CDR3 as well. This chain connects TRBV6-5 to TRBJ2-7, with 7 bases identical to TRBD1. The CDR3 has 15 residues. Germline V gene sequence: CDR1 MNHEY, CDR2 SVGAGI. The ends lost 6 bases at V and 2 bases at J; junction bases unmatched: 10. This CDR3 reads CASSYSRGQTYEQYF. The CDR3 DNA reads as TGTGCCAGCAGCTATTCGAGGGGGCAGACCTACGAGCAGTACTTC.

V usage is TRBV29-1 and J usage is TRBJ2-1, with no clear D. Germline V gives CDR1 SQVTM, CDR2 ANQGSEA. V gave up 4 bases and J gave up 7 bases, with 23 bases separating them. The CDR3 covers 16 residues. DNA for the CDR3: TGCAGCGTTGTAGTACGATCAGTGCAGGCATCTAATGAGCAGTTCTTC. Translating it yields CSVVVRSVQASNEQFF.

The gene calls are TRBV28 and TRBJ2-2; D may be TRBD1 (6 bases). Germline CDR1 and CDR2: MDHEN and SYDVKM. V was trimmed by 6 bases and J by 9 bases, leaving 11 bases between them. This CDR3 region has 12 residues. For the CDR3, the DNA is TGTGCCAGCAGCCTCACAGGGAGGGAGCTGTTTTTT. It yields the protein CASSLTGRELFF. Full variable domain (rest looked up from reference TRBV28 and TRBJ2-2): DVKVTQSSRYLVKRTGEKVFLECVQDMDHENMFWYRQDPGLGLRLIYFSYDVKMKEKGDIPEGYSVSREKKERFSLILESASTNQTSMYLCASSLTGRELFFGEGSRLTVL.

The gene calls are TRBV15 and TRBJ1-4; D not resolved. Trimming removed 0 bases from V and 0 bases from J, with 5 bases in between. Germline CDR1 LNHNV, CDR2 YYDKDF (reference sequence). This CDR3 spans 15 amino acids. CDR3 sequence (DNA): TGTGCCACCAGCAGAGATCCTTCAACTAATGAAAAACTGTTTTTT. It codes for CATSRDPSTNEKLFF. Looking up the rest from reference TRBV15 and TRBJ1-4 gives the full variable domain: DAMVIQNPRYQVTQFGKPVTLSCSQTLNHNVMYWYQQKSSQAPKLLFHYYDKDFNNEADTPDNFQSRRPNTSFCFLDIRSPGLGDTAMYLCATSRDPSTNEKLFFGSGTQLSVL.

This clone has only one observation. This chain connects TRBV10-3 to TRBJ2-3; TRBD2 agrees at 14 bases. Looked up from germline, CDR1 is ENHRY and CDR2 is SYGVKD. CDR3 length: 19 amino acids. Trimming cost V 4 bases and J 3 bases; bases outside gene matches: 12. The DNA for the CDR3 is TGTGCCATCAGTGGGACTAGCGGGAGGACGCGGGGTGTGACAGATACGCAGTATTTT. Its protein is CAISGTSGRTRGVTDTQYF.

The chain couples TRBV7-3 to TRBJ2-1, with D tentatively TRBD2 (7 bases). CDR3 length equals 17 residues. V lost 5 bases to trimming and J lost 9 bases, with 26 bases between them. CDR1 SGHTA and CDR2 FQGTGA come from the germline V gene. CDR3 amino acids: CASSPQGWEGGQIEQFF. In nucleotides, the CDR3 is TGTGCCAGCAGCCCGCAGGGGTGGGAGGGAGGGCAGATTGAGCAGTTCTTC.